The T cell receptor beta chain under discussion was sequenced for a study of T-cell reconstitution after alpha-beta-depleted transplantation in children. Using unique molecular identifiers, the investigators prepared the TCRbeta library. TCRdb reprocessed the PCR reads with MiXCR, giving one entry per CDR3 protein. The table includes about 640,000 distinct CDR3 sequences, 10% to 15% detected once. Study-wide findings and caveats: The study reportedly traced alpha-beta T cells about two months after transplant to several hundred expanded graft clones. After one year, T-cell counts and TCRbeta diversity mostly came from new T cells. Surviving recipient T cells and intrathymic progenitors accounted for some patients' high TCRbeta diversity at day 60.

This clonotype is a singleton in its sample. Its cognate antigen is unknown. The receptor comes from a male patient under 18 who had a stem cell transplant for acute myeloid leukemia, so the T cells may come from the graft donor. Sequenced here: PBMCs, mostly from graft donor cells, sampled 360 days after TCRalphabeta/CD19-depleted stem cell transplant.

DNA of the CDR3: TGTGCCAGCAGTTACGTGGGAGGACACCCCTACGAGCAGTACTTC. Translating it yields CASSYVGGHPYEQYF. This chain joins TRBV6-2 or TRBV6-3 and TRBJ2-7; tentative D call: TRBD2 (6 bases). Germline CDR1 reads MNHEY; CDR2 reads SVGEGT. The CDR3 loop spans 15 amino acids. V was trimmed by 2 bases and J by 2 bases, leaving 13 bases between them.